The clone carrying this TCR beta chain has a handful of counts. The data belong to a study of tumor-infiltrating lymphocytes in primary liver carcinoma. It was from approximately 22-30 mg of unsorted bulk tissue that RNA and DNA were co-extracted. Priming with a constant-region primer yielded TCR beta cDNA from about 480 ng total RNA. Researchers made the TCR beta libraries by running three nested multiplex PCR rounds with slightly modified ARM-PCR. In the first two PCR rounds, TRBV1-TRBV30 forward primers were paired with a C-beta reverse primer, and each round lasted nine to ten cycles. TCRdb reanalysed the multiplex PCR reads using MiXCR and keeps one entry per CDR3 protein. The table records 120,000 or so distinct CDR3 sequences, 55% to 75% of them present only once. There are 13 residues in the CDR3. Per the germline V gene, CDR1 is GTSNPN and CDR2 is SVGIG (reference sequence). V lost 2 bases and J 0 bases, leaving 6 bases between the germline ends.

Specimen: liver tumor tissue from sampling region 1. Documented subset: tumor region T1, superior pole. V and J are TRBV30 and TRBJ2-3; D may be TRBD2 (5 bases). The source is a woman aged 55-69 years with primary liver carcinoma and hepatitis B virus infection. The DNA for the CDR3 is TGTGCCTGGAGTCGCGGGAGCACAGATACGCAGTATTTT. It is translated as CAWSRGSTDTQYF. The complete variable domain, with remaining parts taken from reference TRBV30 and TRBJ2-3, reads SQTIHQWPATLVQPVGSPLSLECTVEGTSNPNLYWYRQAAGRGLQLLFYSVGIGQISSEVPQNLSASRPQDRQFILSSKKLLLSDSGFYLCAWSRGSTDTQYFGPGTRLTVL.